This T cell receptor (beta chain) came from a study of T cell responses to AZD1222 COVID-19 vaccine. TCRdb's copy holds only in-frame clones and misses some; the assay was immunoSEQ multiplex PCR. The sample holds approximately 180,000 clones; about 91% are singletons and the top ten take 7.5% to 9.5%. Germline CDR1 reads GTSNPN; CDR2 reads SVGIG (reference sequence). The CDR3 has 13 amino acids. V lost 7 bases and J 0 bases, leaving 13 bases between the germline ends. General study points: Clonal diversity was possibly underestimated, and the donors were mostly white British, with more females. Spike-specific TCR breadth rose after two AZD1222 doses, and depth rose as well.

With respect to this clone: Its antigen remains unidentified.

This TCR came from an adult in good health. Sequencing was performed on peripheral blood, taken on day 0 of AZD1222 vaccination. The chain carries TRBV30 and TRBJ2-7; no reliable D call. The CDR3 bases are TGTGCCTTTGGGCGGCGAAGCTCCTACGAGCAGTACTTC. This codes for CAFGRRSSYEQYF.